This T cell receptor (beta chain) was identified during a study of blood T cell repertoires in COVID-19. This clone was counted a single time. The CDR3 has 15 residues. With 6 bases clipped from V and 4 bases from J, the junction kept 9 bases outside the gene matches. Germline V CDR1 and CDR2: MDHEN, SYDVKM. Only in-frame clones appear in the TCRdb table, and some are missing; sequencing was by immunoSEQ multiplex PCR. The sample shows 250,000 or so clones, roughly 82% of them seen only once. The V call is TRBV28, the J call TRBJ1-2; the match to TRBD1 covers 9 bases. This receptor was taken from a woman aged 70-85 years with acute or convalescent COVID-19. Sequences were obtained from peripheral blood. CDR3 residues: CASSLGMTGGYGYTF. CDR3 nucleotides: TGTGCCAGCAGCCTAGGGATGACAGGGGGCTATGGCTACACCTTC.